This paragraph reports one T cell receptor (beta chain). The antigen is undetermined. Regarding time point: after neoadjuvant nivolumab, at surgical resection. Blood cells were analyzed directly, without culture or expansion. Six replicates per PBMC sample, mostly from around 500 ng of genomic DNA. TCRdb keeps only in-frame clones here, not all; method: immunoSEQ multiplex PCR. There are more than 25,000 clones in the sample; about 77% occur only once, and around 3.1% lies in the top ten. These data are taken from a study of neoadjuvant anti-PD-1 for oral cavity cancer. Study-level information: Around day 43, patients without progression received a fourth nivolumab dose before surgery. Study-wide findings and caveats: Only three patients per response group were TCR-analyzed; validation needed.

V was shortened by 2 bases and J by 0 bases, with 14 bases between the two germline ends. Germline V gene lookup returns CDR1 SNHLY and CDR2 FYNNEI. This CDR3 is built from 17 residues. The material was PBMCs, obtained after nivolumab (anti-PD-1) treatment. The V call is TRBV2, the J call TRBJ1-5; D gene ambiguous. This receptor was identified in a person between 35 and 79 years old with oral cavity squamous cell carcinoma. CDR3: CASSESQYRYSNQPQHF. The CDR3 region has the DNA TGTGCCAGCAGTGAATCGCAGTACCGCTATAGCAATCAGCCCCAGCATTTT.